This T cell receptor (beta chain) was sequenced during a study of blood T cell repertoires in COVID-19. Study-wide background: T cells, B-cell-depleted T cells, or PBMCs supplied cDNA or gDNA.

In the original processing: Amplification with reference gene primers provided the estimates of nucleated cell counts. Clones were read by immunoSEQ multiplex PCR, and TCRdb kept only the in-frame ones, dropping some. That table supplies the V and J calls and clone size; D and trimming were determined from the DNA. Among 200,000 to 300,000 clones listed, more than 65% were seen once. Between the trimmed V and J ends, which lost 8 bases and 6 bases, there was a span of 9 bases. The CDR3 is made up of 11 amino acids. Per germline, CDR1 SNHLY and CDR2 FYNNEI. Material: peripheral blood. The chain combines TRBV2 with TRBJ2-3; TRBD2 is a possible D gene (5 bases). The sequence was collected from a man in his forties who had recovered from COVID-19. CDR3 loop: CASAREDTQYF. In DNA, the CDR3 is TGTGCCAGCGCTAGGGAGGATACGCAGTATTTT.